What follows describes a single TCR beta chain. Antigen unknown. This entry comes from a study of cytomegalovirus exposure and HLA in healthy donors. Background on the study: There were 88 million or so unique TCRs (from HLA-typed donors) in an early data release. Ancestry clustering placed around 80% of a few hundred genotyped donors in the Caucasian-associated cluster.

The PCR used 60 Vbeta and 13 Jbeta primers. Sequenced by immunoSEQ multiplex PCR; TCRdb stores in-frame clones only, minus some. The repertoire has over 90,000 clones, roughly 74% of them found once; the top ten carry roughly 3.2%. Germline loops: CDR1 WNHNN, CDR2 SYGVQD (reference sequence). V lost 4 bases and J lost 5, with 21 bases in between. This CDR3 has 16 amino acids. Study-wide points: A likely sequencing artifact accounted for one observed cluster of highly shared sequence variants.

The TCR sequence derives from a female donor in good health and CMV-seropositive. The chain couples TRBV10-1 to TRBJ2-7, with a tentative D call TRBD1 (7 bases). Sequencing input: PBMCs. CDR3 bases: TGCGCCAGCAGTGGGGGAGGCGGGACAGAGAGAAACGAGCAGTACTTC. As protein: CASSGGGGTERNEQYF.